These 30 T cell receptor beta chains were sequenced from one sample in a study of blood T cell repertoires in COVID-19. Sequencing was performed with immunoSEQ multiplex PCR; in TCRdb, only in-frame clones are kept and a portion is missing. The table has around 300,000 clones, approximately 86% seen once. Sequencing was carried out using PBMCs or T cells enriched from blood (not recorded which). These receptors were taken from a woman aged 18-29 years who had recovered from COVID-19.

This chain uses TRBV7-9 with TRBJ2-1, with D perhaps matching TRBD2 (6 bases). The CDR3 is made up of 15 amino acids. Germline values: CDR1 SEHNR, CDR2 FQNEAQ (reference sequence). V dropped 4 bases and J dropped 9 bases, with 19 bases sitting between them. CDR3 loop: CASSSDGRKAGEQFF. For the CDR3, the DNA is TGTGCCAGCAGCTCTGACGGCCGAAAAGCGGGTGAGCAGTTCTTC.

J is TRBJ1-5 and V is TRBV3-1 (or the pseudogene TRBV3-2); tentatively, D is TRBD1 (5 bases). Trimming took 3 bases from V and 0 from J, leaving 18 bases between them. This CDR3 comprises 18 residues. The germline CDR1 and CDR2 sequences are LGHDT and YNNKEL (reference sequence). The CDR3 is CASSHFRAVEYSNQPQHF. CDR3 DNA: TGTGCCAGCAGCCACTTCAGGGCTGTAGAGTATAGCAATCAGCCCCAGCATTTT.

The chain is built from TRBV4-3 and TRBJ1-3; D may be TRBD1 (5 bases). The CDR3 extends over 16 amino acids. Trimming took off 4 bases at V and 0 bases at J, with 13 bases between the two ends. Germline V lookup: CDR1 LGHNA, CDR2 YSLEER. The CDR3 coding sequence is TGCGCCAGCAGCCCTAAGGGGTTAGTCTCTGGAAACACCATATATTTT. Amino acids: CASSPKGLVSGNTIYF.

The chain couples TRBV2 to TRBJ2-3, with a possible D match to TRBD1 (6 bases). The CDR3 is made up of 15 amino acids. V lost 9 bases, J lost 2 bases, and 18 bases lay in between. CDR1 SNHLY and CDR2 FYNNEI come from the germline V gene. The CDR3 DNA follows: TGTGCCAGACTCCCGGGACAAGCGAACACAGATACGCAGTATTTT. It yields the protein CARLPGQANTDTQYF.

The gene calls are TRBV5-4 and TRBJ2-7, with D maybe TRBD2 (5 bases). V was shortened by 1 base and J by 0 bases, with 17 bases between the two germline ends. Germline lookup yields CDR1 SGHNT and CDR2 YYREEE (reference sequence). The CDR3 sequence is 17 residues long. CDR3 nucleotides: TGTGCCAGCAGCTTGTTGTCTTCGGGAACTACCTCCTACGAGCAGTACTTC. Its translation is CASSLLSSGTTSYEQYF.

The CDR3 DNA reads as TGTGCCACCAGCAGAGCGTGGGACACCTCTAGCACAGATACGCAGTATTTT. This codes for CATSRAWDTSSTDTQYF. The chain joins TRBV15 to TRBJ2-3, with D perhaps matching TRBD1 (6 bases). This CDR3 has 17 amino acids. The germline CDR1 and CDR2 sequences are LNHNV and YYDKDF (reference sequence). V was trimmed by 1 base and J by 0 bases, leaving 14 bases between them.

This clone has just a few counts. The rearrangement uses TRBV7-8 and TRBJ2-1, with 8 bases matching TRBD2. V was pared by 2 bases and J by 0 bases, with 6 bases of the junction left unmatched. Germline CDR1 is SGHVS and CDR2 is FQNEAQ. The CDR3 covers 17 residues. CDR3 sequence: CASSLYKLAASYNEQFF. The CDR3 DNA reads as TGTGCCAGCAGCTTATACAAACTAGCGGCCTCCTACAATGAGCAGTTCTTC.

Only a few counts were recorded for this clone. The V and J genes are TRBV5-1 and TRBJ2-7; 8 positions match TRBD1. The CDR3 contains 15 residues. Germline V lookup: CDR1 SGHRS, CDR2 YFSETQ. The trim removed 6 bases at V and 2 bases at J, leaving 10 bases unmatched. Written as DNA, the CDR3 is TGCGCCAGCACCAATCTAGACAGGGGTACCTACGAGCAGTACTTC. The encoded protein is CASTNLDRGTYEQYF.

In DNA form, the CDR3 reads TGTGCCACCAGTGACGGAGGCACAGATACGCAGTATTTT. Amino acid sequence: CATSDGGTDTQYF. The chain uses TRBV24-1 and TRBJ2-3, with D uncertain. The germline V gene encodes CDR1 KGHDR and CDR2 SFDVKD. V lost 4 bases and J 1 base, leaving 5 bases between the germline ends. The CDR3 is 13 amino acids.

The chain employs TRBV7-2 and TRBJ2-1; D might be TRBD2 (6 bases). This CDR3 spans 15 amino acids. Trimming stripped 4 bases from V and 3 bases from J, with 13 bases between. Looked up from germline, CDR1 is SGHTA and CDR2 is FQGNSA. CDR3 sequence reads: CASSSGGMFYNEQFF. DNA for the CDR3: TGTGCCAGCAGCTCGGGCGGGATGTTCTACAATGAGCAGTTCTTC.

The CDR3 nucleotides are TGTGCCAGCAGCTTTCTAGCGGGACTCCCCTCCTACGAGCAGTACTTC. Protein sequence: CASSFLAGLPSYEQYF. V usage is TRBV11-2 and J usage is TRBJ2-7; TRBD2 matches at 9 bases. This CDR3 contains 16 residues. Per the germline V gene, CDR1 is SGHAT and CDR2 is FQNNGV. Trimming cost V 3 bases and J 0 bases; bases outside gene matches: 6.

The rearrangement uses TRBV28 and TRBJ1-2; D remains ambiguous. Trimming removed 3 bases at V and 7 bases at J, with 12 bases between. Germline V gene data show CDR1 as MDHEN and CDR2 as SYDVKM. This CDR3 is built from 13 residues. The CDR3 DNA sequence: TGTGCCAGCAGTTTTTTGAGGGTCAGTGGCTACACCTTC. Translating gives CASSFLRVSGYTF.

This clone was seen once. This rearrangement joins TRBV7-9 to TRBJ1-1; D remains ambiguous. The CDR3 is 16 amino acids. Per the germline V gene, CDR1 is SEHNR and CDR2 is FQNEAQ (reference sequence). Trimming left V 2 bases short and J 3 bases short, with 16 bases between. CDR3 in DNA: TGTGCCAGCAGCTTATTAAGGGCCGGGGTAGACACTGAAGCTTTCTTT. It codes for CASSLLRAGVDTEAFF.

This clone came up a few times. The V gene is TRBV15, the J gene TRBJ2-7; 9 bases map to TRBD2. The CDR3 runs 14 residues. Germline assignment: CDR1 LNHNV and CDR2 YYDKDF (reference sequence). Losses at the gene ends were 5 bases for V and 5 bases for J; bases not matched to a gene: 7. The CDR3 loop is CATSDSGSLDEQYF. For the CDR3, the DNA is TGTGCCACCAGCGATAGCGGGAGTCTCGACGAGCAGTACTTC.

This clone appeared once. V is TRBV5-1 and J is TRBJ2-2, with TRBD2 matching 7 bases. The germline V gene encodes CDR1 SGHRS and CDR2 YFSETQ. This CDR3 has 15 amino acids. Trimming at V came to 4 bases and at J to 9 bases, leaving 12 bases not matched to a gene. The CDR3 DNA reads as TGCGCCAGCAGCCGTGGACTAGGAGGGATGAGGGAGCTGTTTTTT. This encodes CASSRGLGGMRELFF. The full variable domain, rest sourced from reference TRBV5-1 and TRBJ2-2, is KAGVTQTPRYLIKTRGQQVTLSCSPISGHRSVSWYQQTPGQGLQFLFEYFSETQRNKGNFPGRFSGRQFSNSRSEMNVSTLELGDSALYLCASSRGLGGMRELFFGEGSRLTVL.

The DNA for the CDR3 is TGTGCCAGCAGCCTGGCGCGGGATCAGCCCCAGCATTTT. Its translation: CASSLARDQPQHF. This chain links TRBV3-1 (or the pseudogene TRBV3-2) with TRBJ1-5; D is uncertain. This CDR3 has 13 amino acids. Between the trimmed V and J ends, which lost 4 bases and 5 bases, there was a span of 9 bases. The V gene's germline CDR1 is LGHDT and CDR2 YNNKEL (reference sequence).

V is TRBV19 and J is TRBJ2-1; 9 bases map to TRBD1. The CDR3 covers 14 residues. Germline CDR1 LNHDA, CDR2 SQIVND (reference sequence). V was clipped by 9 bases and J by 7 bases; unmatched bases: 10. The CDR3 bases are TGTGCCAGCGGGACAGGGAGGGACCTAAATGAGCAGTTCTTC. Amino acid sequence: CASGTGRDLNEQFF.

The V and J genes are TRBV27 and TRBJ2-5, with 9 bases that match TRBD1. Germline V gene lookup returns CDR1 MNHEY and CDR2 SMNVEV (reference sequence). Trimming cost V 1 base and J 4 bases; bases outside gene matches: 7. The CDR3 totals 16 residues. The CDR3 region has the DNA TGTGCCAGCAGTTTATTGGGACAGGGTAGAAGAGAGACCCAGTACTTC. Translated: CASSLLGQGRRETQYF.

The J gene is TRBJ2-1, the V gene TRBV7-3; 9 nucleotides align to TRBD2. Losses at the gene ends were 5 bases for V and 2 bases for J; bases not matched to a gene: 7. Germline lookup yields CDR1 SGHTA and CDR2 FQGTGA. CDR3 length equals 16 residues. CDR3 residues: CASSPGPSGTYNEQFF. DNA for the CDR3: TGTGCCAGCAGCCCCGGGCCTAGCGGGACCTACAATGAGCAGTTCTTC.

The gene calls are TRBV10-3 and TRBJ2-3, with 11 bases fitting TRBD2. CDR1 is ENHRY, CDR2 SYGVKD, per germline. The CDR3 covers 13 residues. J was trimmed by 3 bases and V by 10 bases; bases with no gene match: 3. CDR3: CASGTSGTDTQYF. DNA for the CDR3: TGTGCCAGCGGGACTAGCGGTACAGATACGCAGTATTTT.

The chain joins TRBV2 to TRBJ1-2, with 12 nucleotides matching TRBD1. The CDR3 runs to 16 residues. The J segment lost 5 bases and the V segment lost 6 bases, leaving 10 bases of the junction unmatched. In germline, CDR1 is SNHLY, CDR2 FYNNEI. The CDR3 loop reads CASRDRDRGRRYGYTF. The CDR3 DNA follows: TGTGCCAGCAGGGACCGGGACAGGGGGCGGAGGTATGGCTACACCTTC.

The rearrangement links TRBV27 to TRBJ2-7; 8 nucleotides match TRBD2. The CDR3 covers 15 residues. The V gene end was trimmed by 5 bases and the J gene end by 3 bases; junction bases not matched to a gene: 9. Per germline, CDR1 MNHEY and CDR2 SMNVEV (reference sequence). CDR3 protein: CASSPFSGTNYEQYF. The DNA for the CDR3 is TGTGCCAGCAGTCCATTTAGCGGGACTAACTACGAGCAGTACTTC.

A word on this clone: The germline gene is not matched at one end of the junction; a read error may be the cause. The chain is built from TRBV4-1 and TRBJ2-5; 12 nucleotides match TRBD1. Per germline, CDR1 MGHRA and CDR2 YSYEKL. The CDR3 totals 17 residues. The CDR3 DNA follows: TGCGCCAGCAGTCAAGGGGCGGGACAGGGGGCCTGGGAGACCCAGTACTTC. This sequence encodes CASSQGAGQGAWETQYF.

The rearrangement links TRBV7-2 to TRBJ1-2; 7 bases are a match to TRBD1. The V segment lost 3 bases and the J segment 0 bases; nucleotides outside the gene matches: 4. Looked up from germline, CDR1 is SGHTA and CDR2 is FQGNSA. This CDR3 is 15 amino acids long. The CDR3 region has the DNA TGTGCCAGCAGCTTGTACAGGGGAGCTAACTATGGCTACACCTTC. It specifies CASSLYRGANYGYTF.

This chain connects TRBV18 to TRBJ2-7; 7 bases are shared with TRBD1. V shed 4 bases, J shed 4 bases, and the junction held 7 bases outside the gene matches. The CDR3 loop spans 14 amino acids. Germline-derived CDR1 and CDR2 are KGHSH and LQKENI. CDR3 residues: CASSLTGTEYEQYF. The CDR3 coding sequence is TGTGCCAGCTCACTCACCGGGACAGAATACGAGCAGTACTTC. Variable domain in full (rest from reference TRBV18 and TRBJ2-7): NAGVMQNPRHLVRRRGQEARLRCSPMKGHSHVYWYRQLPEEGLKFMVYLQKENIIDESGMPKERFSAEFPKEGPSILRIQQVVRGDSAAYFCASSLTGTEYEQYFGPGTRLTVT.

The chain carries TRBV3-1 (or the pseudogene TRBV3-2) and TRBJ2-3; maybe TRBD2 (6 bases). CDR3 size: 17 residues. Germline assignment: CDR1 LGHDT and CDR2 YNNKEL (reference sequence). V was clipped by 0 bases and J by 2 bases, with 15 bases between them. The CDR3 loop reads CASSQDRLRGLTDTQYF. The CDR3 bases are TGTGCCAGCAGCCAAGATCGGTTGCGGGGCCTCACAGATACGCAGTATTTT.

The CDR3 reads CASSLDGTNYGYTF. The CDR3 region has the DNA TGTGCCAGCAGCCTGGACGGGACTAACTATGGCTACACCTTC. The J gene is TRBJ1-2, the V gene TRBV5-6, with D unresolved. Germline V gene lookup returns CDR1 SGHDT and CDR2 YYEEEE. The V gene lost 4 bases and the J gene lost 0 bases, with 10 bases spanning the gap. CDR3 length: 14 residues.

The chain is built from TRBV20-1 and TRBJ2-1; D is unresolved. The V gene lost 0 bases and the J gene lost 10 bases, with 7 bases spanning the gap. The CDR3 loop spans 11 amino acids. The V gene's germline CDR1 is DFQATT and CDR2 SNEGSKA (reference sequence). The DNA of the CDR3 is TGCAGTGCTAGAGAGAGATACGAGCAGTTCTTC. This encodes CSARERYEQFF.

The chain joins TRBV5-1 to TRBJ2-5; 11 bases are a match to TRBD2. The CDR3 runs to 17 residues. V shed 0 bases, J shed 5 bases, and the junction held 9 bases outside the gene matches. Germline V gives CDR1 SGHRS, CDR2 YFSETQ. CDR3 amino acids: CASSLGTSGQGIETQYF. In DNA form, the CDR3 reads TGCGCCAGCAGCTTGGGGACTAGCGGGCAGGGGATTGAGACCCAGTACTTC.

The table lists this clone with a count of one. This rearrangement joins TRBV28 to TRBJ2-7; weak D call: TRBD2 (6 bases). The CDR3 is 13 residues long. V dropped 11 bases and J dropped 6 bases, with 20 bases sitting between them. Germline-derived CDR1 and CDR2 are MDHEN and SYDVKM. The CDR3 nucleotides read TGTGCCGTATCCGGGACTGCTCAAACCGAGCAGTACTTC. This encodes CAVSGTAQTEQYF.